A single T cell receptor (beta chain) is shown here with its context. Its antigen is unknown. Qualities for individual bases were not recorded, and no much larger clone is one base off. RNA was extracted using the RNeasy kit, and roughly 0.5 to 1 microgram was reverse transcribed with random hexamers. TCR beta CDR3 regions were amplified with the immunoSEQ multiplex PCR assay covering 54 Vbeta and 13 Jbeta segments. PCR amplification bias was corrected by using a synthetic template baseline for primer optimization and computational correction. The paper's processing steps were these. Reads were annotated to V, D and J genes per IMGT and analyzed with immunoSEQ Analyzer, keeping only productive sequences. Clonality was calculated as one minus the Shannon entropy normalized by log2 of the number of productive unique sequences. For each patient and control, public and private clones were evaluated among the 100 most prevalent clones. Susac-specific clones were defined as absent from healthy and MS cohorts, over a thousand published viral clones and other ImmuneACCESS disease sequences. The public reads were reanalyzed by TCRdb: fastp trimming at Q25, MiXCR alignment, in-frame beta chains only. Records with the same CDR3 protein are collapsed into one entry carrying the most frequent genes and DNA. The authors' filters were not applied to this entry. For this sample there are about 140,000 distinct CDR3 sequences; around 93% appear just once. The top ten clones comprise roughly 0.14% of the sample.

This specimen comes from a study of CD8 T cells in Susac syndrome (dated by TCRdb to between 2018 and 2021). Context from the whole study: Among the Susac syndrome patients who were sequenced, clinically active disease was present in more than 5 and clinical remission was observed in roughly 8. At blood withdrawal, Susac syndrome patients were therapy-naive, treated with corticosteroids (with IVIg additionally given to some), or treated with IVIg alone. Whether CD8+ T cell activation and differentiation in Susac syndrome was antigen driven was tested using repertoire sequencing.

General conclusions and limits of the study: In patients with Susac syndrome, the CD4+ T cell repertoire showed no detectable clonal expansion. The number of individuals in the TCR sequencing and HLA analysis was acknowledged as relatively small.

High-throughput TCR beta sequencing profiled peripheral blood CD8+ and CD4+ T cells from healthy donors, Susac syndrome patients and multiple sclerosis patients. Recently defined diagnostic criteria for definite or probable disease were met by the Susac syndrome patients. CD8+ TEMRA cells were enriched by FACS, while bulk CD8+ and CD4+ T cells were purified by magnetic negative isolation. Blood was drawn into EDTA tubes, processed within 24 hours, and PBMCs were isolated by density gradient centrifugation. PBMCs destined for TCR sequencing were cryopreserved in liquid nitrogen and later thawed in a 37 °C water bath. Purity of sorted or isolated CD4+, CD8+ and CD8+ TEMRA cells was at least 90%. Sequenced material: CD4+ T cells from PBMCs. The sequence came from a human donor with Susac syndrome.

The sequence in DNA is TGCAGTGCTAGAGATCCCCGGACTAGTCCTAACAATGAGCAGTTCTTC. Translated, it reads CSARDPRTSPNNEQFF. The chain links TRBV20-1 with TRBJ2-1; 7 bases in between match TRBD2. For CDR1 and CDR2, the germline V gene (reference sequence) lists DFQATT and SNEGSKA. Its CDR3 holds 16 amino acids, cysteine through phenylalanine. Only CDR3 DNA remains: 48 bases, in frame from the first base. V is cut back by 0 bases and J by 5 bases, with 10 bases in the junction unmatched.